These 9 T cell receptor beta chains came from one sample sequenced in a study of blood T cell repertoires in COVID-19. The method was immunoSEQ multiplex PCR; TCRdb's version includes in-frame clones alone and lacks a portion of them. The sample has 150,000 or so clones; around 86% are singletons. The sequenced sample was peripheral blood. These receptor sequences come from an older man with acute or convalescent COVID-19.

The chain recombines TRBV28 with TRBJ1-4; 11 bases line up with TRBD1. CDR3 length: 17 amino acids. With 5 bases clipped from V and 7 bases from J, the junction kept 12 bases outside the gene matches. CDR1 and CDR2 (germline): MDHEN, SYDVKM. The CDR3 nucleotides are TGTGCCAGCAGTGCCGGGACAGGGGGACGGAGGGGTGAAAAACTGTTTTTT. Encoded protein: CASSAGTGGRRGEKLFF.

The chain links TRBV27 to TRBJ1-5; tentatively, D is TRBD1 (6 bases). Trimming took 4 bases from V and 7 from J, leaving 17 bases between them. Germline V gene sequence: CDR1 MNHEY, CDR2 SMNVEV (reference sequence). This CDR3 contains 15 residues. The CDR3 reads CASSSWGGPGQPQHF. The CDR3 DNA follows: TGTGCCAGCAGTTCATGGGGGGGGCCGGGACAGCCCCAGCATTTT.

The chain carries TRBV19 and TRBJ2-2; 8 nucleotides align to TRBD2. Germline V gene data show CDR1 as LNHDA and CDR2 as SQIVND (reference sequence). With V trimmed by 5 bases and J by 1 base, 0 bases remained unmatched. The CDR3 runs to 14 residues. CDR3: CASSLAGNTGELFF. CDR3 bases: TGTGCCAGTAGTCTAGCGGGGAACACCGGGGAGCTGTTTTTT.

The CDR3 region is CASRTFYEQYF. CDR3 nucleotide sequence: TGTGCCAGCAGGACTTTCTACGAGCAGTACTTC. The J gene is TRBJ2-7, the V gene TRBV28; D not certain. The germline CDR1 and CDR2 sequences are MDHEN and SYDVKM. This CDR3 contains 11 residues. Trimming shortened V by 6 bases and J by 3 bases, and 6 bases separated the two germline ends.

The chain employs TRBV5-1 and TRBJ2-3; a weak D match, TRBD1 (6 bases). V gave up 6 bases and J gave up 4 bases, with 12 bases separating them. Germline V lookup: CDR1 SGHRS, CDR2 YFSETQ. This CDR3 is built from 13 residues. CDR3: CASKQGSADTQYF. The CDR3 region has the DNA TGCGCCAGCAAACAGGGTTCAGCAGATACGCAGTATTTT.

The chain is built from TRBV11-3 and TRBJ2-2; D is ambiguous. Germline CDR1 SGHNT, CDR2 YENEEA. Between the trimmed V and J ends, which lost 5 bases and 7 bases, there was a span of 20 bases. The CDR3 sequence is 16 residues long. CDR3 nucleotide sequence: TGTGCCAGCAGCCCCCGCGTTTCCTCCATTGGCGGGGAGCTGTTTTTT. Protein: CASSPRVSSIGGELFF.

The gene calls are TRBV7-8 and TRBJ1-6; D is uncertain. Trimming removed 4 bases from V and 10 bases from J, with 26 bases in between. Germline V CDR1 and CDR2: SGHVS, FQNEAQ. This CDR3 is 18 amino acids long. For the CDR3, the DNA is TGTGCCAGCAGCTATTTCGCCGGGATCTCTTTGAGAGGGTCACCCCTCCACTTT. It yields the protein CASSYFAGISLRGSPLHF.

In its sample, this clone was seen once. This chain uses TRBV28 with TRBJ2-6, with a tentative D call TRBD1 (7 bases). This CDR3 comprises 16 residues. Trimming left V 5 bases short and J 0 bases short, with 11 bases between. Germline loops: CDR1 MDHEN, CDR2 SYDVKM. As DNA, the CDR3 is TGTGCCAGCAGTGGCCAGGGGGGCTCTGGGGCCAACGTCCTGACTTTC. Its translation: CASSGQGGSGANVLTF.

The rearrangement joins TRBV28 to TRBJ2-7; 8 nucleotides align to TRBD1. Germline V gives CDR1 MDHEN, CDR2 SYDVKM. J gave up 4 bases and V 8 bases, and 7 bases lay outside the gene matches. The CDR3 has 13 residues. CDR3: CASSPGQDYEQYF. Written as DNA, the CDR3 is TGTGCCAGCTCGCCGGGACAGGATTACGAGCAGTACTTC.